These 25 T cell receptor beta chains were sequenced from one sample in a study of OX40 agonist ivuxolimab in advanced cancers. Only in-frame clones appear in the TCRdb table, and some are missing; sequencing was by immunoSEQ multiplex PCR. This table holds tens of thousands of clones, 92% found once. The material was CD4+ or CD8+ T cells sorted from blood, obtained in a trial of the OX40 agonist ivuxolimab. The receptors were gathered from an adult with an advanced solid tumor such as melanoma, head and neck, liver or kidney cancer.

The gene calls are TRBV5-1 and TRBJ2-7, with D perhaps assigned TRBD1 or TRBD2 (5 bases each). The CDR3 consists of 14 residues. CDR1 is SGHRS, CDR2 YFSETQ, per germline. V lost 4 bases and J lost 0, with 11 bases in between. The CDR3 spells CASSPGTGSYEQYF. The CDR3 DNA reads TGCGCCAGCAGCCCCGGGACCGGCTCCTACGAGCAGTACTTC.

V is TRBV9 and J is TRBJ2-3; perhaps TRBD2 as D (6 bases). V was cut by 3 bases and J by 1 base, with 12 bases left in between. The germline CDR1 and CDR2 sequences are SGDLS and YYNGEE. The CDR3 consists of 15 residues. The CDR3 nucleotides read TGTGCCAGCAGCGGAGGGACTGGGGGCACAGATACGCAGTATTTT. This codes for CASSGGTGGTDTQYF.

The rearrangement links TRBV7-6 to TRBJ2-5; D uncertain. The CDR3 is 14 amino acids. V was cut by 4 bases and J by 5 bases, with 14 bases left in between. Germline CDR1 and CDR2: SGHVS and FNYEAQ. In DNA form, the CDR3 reads TGTGCCAGCAGCTCCCGAATGGCTTCTGAGACCCAGTACTTC. Translating gives CASSSRMASETQYF.

This clone is labeled as medium-sized. The CDR3 nucleotides are TGTGCCTGGAGTGTACTTGGGTTAGGGACCCAGTACTTC. Amino acid sequence: CAWSVLGLGTQYF. The chain carries TRBV30 and TRBJ2-5; D is ambiguous. This CDR3 has 13 amino acids. The V gene's germline CDR1 is GTSNPN and CDR2 SVGIG (reference sequence). Trimming removed 0 bases at V and 7 bases at J, with 12 bases between.

The genes are TRBV27 and TRBJ1-3; D not certain. Trimming stripped 0 bases from V and 0 bases from J, with 6 bases between. The CDR3 consists of 15 residues. Germline V CDR1 and CDR2: MNHEY, SMNVEV (reference sequence). CDR3 residues: CASSLSQYSGNTIYF. The CDR3 nucleotides are TGTGCCAGCAGTTTATCACAGTACTCTGGAAACACCATATATTTT.

The gene calls are TRBV27 and TRBJ2-1; D may correspond to TRBD1 or TRBD2 (6 bases each). Trimming shortened V by 3 bases and J by 2 bases, and 11 bases separated the two germline ends. This CDR3 is 15 amino acids long. Germline values: CDR1 MNHEY, CDR2 SMNVEV (reference sequence). CDR3 DNA sequence: TGTGCCAGCAGTTTGGGGGCGGGGCCCTACAATGAGCAGTTCTTC. Its protein product is CASSLGAGPYNEQFF.

Concerning this clone itself: An end of the junction differs from the germline gene, which may be a read error. The same CDR3 is also encoded by other DNA sequences in this sample. The V gene is TRBV5-1, the J gene TRBJ2-2, with D perhaps TRBD2 (5 bases). Looked up from germline, CDR1 is SGHRS and CDR2 is YFSETQ. The CDR3 loop spans 13 amino acids. The CDR3 nucleotides are TGCGCCAGCAGCTTTCCGTTGGACGGGGAGCTGTTCTTT. It encodes CASSFPLDGELFF.

This chain joins TRBV5-4 and TRBJ2-5; 8 nucleotides line up with TRBD2. The trim removed 4 bases at V and 0 bases at J, leaving 8 bases unmatched. The CDR3 is 16 amino acids. In germline, CDR1 is SGHNT, CDR2 YYREEE (reference sequence). CDR3 sequence (DNA): TGTGCCAGCAGCCAAGTGCCGGGGGGGGACCAAGAGACCCAGTACTTC. This translates into CASSQVPGGDQETQYF. Looking up the rest from reference TRBV5-4 and TRBJ2-5 gives the full variable domain: ETGVTQSPTHLIKTRGQQVTLRCSSQSGHNTVSWYQQALGQGPQFIFQYYREEENGRGNFPPRFSGLQFPNYSSELNVNALELDDSALYLCASSQVPGGDQETQYFGPGTRLLVL.

The chain joins TRBV19 to TRBJ1-1; D gene unclear. Trimming pared 6 bases from V and 0 bases from J, leaving 11 bases between. Germline V gene sequence: CDR1 LNHDA, CDR2 SQIVND (reference sequence). The CDR3 is 14 residues long. The CDR3 loop is CASRPTRMNTEAFF. The CDR3 DNA reads as TGTGCCAGTAGACCGACAAGGATGAACACTGAAGCTTTCTTT.

The V and J genes are TRBV6-6 and TRBJ2-6, with a possible D match to TRBD2 (5 bases). The CDR3 is made up of 15 amino acids. Looked up from germline, CDR1 is MNHNY and CDR2 is SVGAGI (reference sequence). Trimming removed 5 bases at V and 4 bases at J, with 12 bases between. The CDR3 DNA reads as TGTGCCAGCAGTCCCCGGGGTGCGGGGGCCAACGTCCTGACTTTC. Protein product: CASSPRGAGANVLTF.

The chain uses TRBV10-3 and TRBJ2-1, with 11 bases that match TRBD1. The V segment lost 8 bases and the J segment 5 bases; nucleotides outside the gene matches: 5. The CDR3 has 14 amino acids. CDR1 and CDR2 (germline): ENHRY, SYGVKD. As DNA, the CDR3 is TGTGCCATCGCCGGGACAGGGGGGGACAATGAGCAGTTCTTC. This gives the protein CAIAGTGGDNEQFF.

This rearrangement joins TRBV6-6 to TRBJ2-3, with a weak D call TRBD2 (5 bases). Germline CDR1 and CDR2: MNHNY and SVGAGI (reference sequence). V lost 10 bases and J lost 3, with 14 bases in between. This CDR3 comprises 13 residues. Here the CDR3 DNA reads TGTGCCACCGTACGTGGGAGTACAGATACGCAGTATTTT. Protein sequence: CATVRGSTDTQYF.

CDR3 bases: TGTGCCATCAGTGATTTCGGGGACCATGTTTCGGATACGCAGTATTTT. It encodes CAISDFGDHVSDTQYF. The chain employs TRBV10-3 and TRBJ2-3; D possibly matches TRBD1 or TRBD2 (5 bases each). This CDR3 has 16 amino acids. Germline-derived CDR1 and CDR2 are ENHRY and SYGVKD. Trimming removed 3 bases from V and 6 bases from J, with 19 bases in between.

CDR3 region: CASSVGSASTDTQYF. The CDR3 nucleotides are TGTGCCAGCAGCGTAGGTAGCGCCAGCACAGATACGCAGTATTTT. This chain links TRBV9 with TRBJ2-3, with TRBD2 as a possible D gene (5 bases). Trimming stripped 0 bases from V and 0 bases from J, with 8 bases between. Germline-derived CDR1 and CDR2 are SGDLS and YYNGEE. The CDR3 spans 15 residues. The whole variable domain, remainder taken from reference TRBV9 and TRBJ2-3, is DSGVTQTPKHLITATGQRVTLRCSPRSGDLSVYWYQQSLDQGLQFLIQYYNGEERAKGNILERFSAQQFPDLHSELNLSSLELGDSALYFCASSVGSASTDTQYFGPGTRLTVL.

The genes are TRBV11-2 and TRBJ1-3; 7 nucleotides line up with TRBD1. Germline lookup yields CDR1 SGHAT and CDR2 FQNNGV. The CDR3 contains 17 residues. V shed 3 bases, J shed 2 bases, and the junction held 10 bases outside the gene matches. The CDR3 DNA sequence: TGTGCCAGCAGCTTGGGACAGTCCTTTCCCCCTGGAAACACCATATATTTT. Translated, it gives CASSLGQSFPPGNTIYF.

The sample holds one count of this clone. V usage is TRBV5-1 and J usage is TRBJ2-7; D unclear. This CDR3 contains 13 residues. Per the germline V gene, CDR1 is SGHRS and CDR2 is YFSETQ. V was cut by 4 bases and J by 2 bases, with 10 bases left in between. In nucleotides, the CDR3 is TGCGCCAGCAGCCCGACCGGAACCTACGAGCAGTACTTC. This translates into CASSPTGTYEQYF. Looking up the rest from reference TRBV5-1 and TRBJ2-7 gives the full variable domain: KAGVTQTPRYLIKTRGQQVTLSCSPISGHRSVSWYQQTPGQGLQFLFEYFSETQRNKGNFPGRFSGRQFSNSRSEMNVSTLELGDSALYLCASSPTGTYEQYFGPGTRLTVT.

The V gene is TRBV19, the J gene TRBJ2-3; either TRBD1 or TRBD2 may supply D (5 bases each). Germline assignment: CDR1 LNHDA and CDR2 SQIVND (reference sequence). The germline V and J ends were trimmed by 1 base and 1 base, with 12 bases remaining between them. The CDR3 is 16 residues long. Written as DNA, the CDR3 is TGTGCCAGTAGTATAGGCGCAGGGAGAGGCACAGATACGCAGTATTTT. Translation: CASSIGAGRGTDTQYF.

The chain carries TRBV21-1 and TRBJ2-7; TRBD1, the D gene given by the table, was not confirmed from the DNA. TRBV21-1 corresponds to a pseudogene. CDR3 length: 14 residues. The CDR3 DNA sequence: TGTGCCAGCAGCAAAGCCCCAGGGTGCTACGAGCAGTACTTC. It is translated as CASSKAPGCYEQYF.

The chain links TRBV6-5 to TRBJ2-1; the D gene is possibly TRBD1 (5 bases). V was cut by 0 bases and J by 12 bases, with 12 bases left in between. Germline V gene sequence: CDR1 MNHEY, CDR2 SVGAGI. CDR3 length: 13 amino acids. This CDR3 is CASSYSSRELQFF. Here the CDR3 DNA reads TGTGCCAGCAGTTACTCTTCCAGGGAATTGCAGTTCTTC.

This chain uses TRBV7-6 with TRBJ2-3; D is tentatively TRBD1 or TRBD2 (5 bases each). Germline CDR1 is SGHVS and CDR2 is FNYEAQ. Trimming removed 10 bases at V and 2 bases at J, with 10 bases between. This CDR3 is built from 12 residues. CDR3 nucleotides: TGTGCCAAAGGGACGCCCACAGATACGCAGTATTTT. Residues: CAKGTPTDTQYF.

The chain joins TRBV6-1 to TRBJ1-2, with D possibly matching TRBD1 (6 bases). Trimming left V 1 base short and J 3 bases short, with 12 bases between. CDR3 length: 15 amino acids. Germline CDR1 is MNHNS and CDR2 is SASEGT. CDR3 sequence (DNA): TGTGCCAGCAGTGAAGGTACAGGGCGGGACTATGGCTACACCTTC. Translated, it gives CASSEGTGRDYGYTF.

The V and J genes are TRBV28 and TRBJ1-2; 10 bases align to TRBD1. V gave up 3 bases and J gave up 7 bases; unmatched junction bases: 5. Per germline, CDR1 MDHEN and CDR2 SYDVKM. This CDR3 has 14 amino acids. CDR3 protein: CASSFGTGVGGYTF. The CDR3 DNA is TGTGCCAGCAGTTTCGGGACAGGGGTTGGTGGCTACACCTTC.

The genes are TRBV7-6 and TRBJ2-3; D not certain. CDR1 SGHVS and CDR2 FNYEAQ come from the germline V gene. V was trimmed by 4 bases and J by 8 bases, leaving 10 bases between them. There are 12 residues in the CDR3. The CDR3 spells CASSSPTGTQYF. As DNA, the CDR3 is TGTGCCAGCAGCTCCCCGACCGGTACGCAGTATTTT.

The chain links TRBV10-1 to TRBJ1-1, with no clear D. V was cut by 0 bases and J by 2 bases, with 10 bases left in between. This CDR3 contains 15 residues. Germline loops: CDR1 WNHNN, CDR2 SYGVQD (reference sequence). The CDR3 reads CASSESLDGNTEAFF. The CDR3 DNA reads TGCGCCAGCAGTGAGTCTCTCGACGGTAACACTGAAGCTTTCTTT.

J is TRBJ2-7 and V is TRBV27, with D maybe TRBD2 (6 bases). V gave up 3 bases and J gave up 2 bases, with 14 bases separating them. The CDR3 spans 15 residues. Germline V CDR1 and CDR2: MNHEY, SMNVEV (reference sequence). CDR3 loop: CASSLLAGITYEQYF. For the CDR3, the DNA is TGTGCCAGCAGTTTGCTTGCGGGAATCACCTACGAGCAGTACTTC.